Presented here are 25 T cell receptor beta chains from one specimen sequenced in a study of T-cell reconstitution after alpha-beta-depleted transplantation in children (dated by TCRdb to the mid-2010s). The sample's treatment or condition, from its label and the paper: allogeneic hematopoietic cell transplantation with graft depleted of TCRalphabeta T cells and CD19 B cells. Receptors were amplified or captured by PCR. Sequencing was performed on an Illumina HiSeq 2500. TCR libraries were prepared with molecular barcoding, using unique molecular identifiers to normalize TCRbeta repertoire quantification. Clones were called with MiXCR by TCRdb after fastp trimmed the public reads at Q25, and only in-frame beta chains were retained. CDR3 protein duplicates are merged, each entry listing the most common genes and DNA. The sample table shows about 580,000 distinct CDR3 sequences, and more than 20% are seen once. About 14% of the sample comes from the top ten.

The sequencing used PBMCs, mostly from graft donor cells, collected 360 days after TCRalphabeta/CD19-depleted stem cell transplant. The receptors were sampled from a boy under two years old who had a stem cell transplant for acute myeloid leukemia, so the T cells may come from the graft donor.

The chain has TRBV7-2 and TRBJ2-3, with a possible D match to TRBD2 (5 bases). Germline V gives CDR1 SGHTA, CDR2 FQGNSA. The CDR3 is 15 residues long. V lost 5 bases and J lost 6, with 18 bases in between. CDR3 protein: CASSPRGAVGDTQYF. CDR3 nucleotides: TGTGCCAGCAGCCCCCGGGGAGCGGTTGGGGATACGCAGTATTTT.

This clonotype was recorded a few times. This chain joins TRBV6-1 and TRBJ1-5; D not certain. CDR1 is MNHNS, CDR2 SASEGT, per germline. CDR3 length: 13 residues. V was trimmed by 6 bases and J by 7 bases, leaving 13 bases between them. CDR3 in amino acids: CASSNWCRQPQHF. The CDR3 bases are TGTGCCAGCAGCAACTGGTGTAGGCAGCCCCAGCATTTT.

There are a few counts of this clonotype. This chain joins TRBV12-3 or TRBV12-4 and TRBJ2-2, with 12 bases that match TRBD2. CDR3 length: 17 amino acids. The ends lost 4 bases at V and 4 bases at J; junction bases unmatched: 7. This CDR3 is CASSSWTSGVGTGELFF. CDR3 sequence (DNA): TGTGCCAGCAGTTCGTGGACTAGCGGGGTGGGCACCGGGGAGCTGTTTTTT.

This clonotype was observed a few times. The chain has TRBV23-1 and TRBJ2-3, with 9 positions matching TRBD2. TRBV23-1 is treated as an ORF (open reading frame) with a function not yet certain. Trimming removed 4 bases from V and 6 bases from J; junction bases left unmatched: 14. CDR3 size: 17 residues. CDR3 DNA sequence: TGCGCCAGCAGTCTCAAAGGGTCGCTAGCGGGGTCGGATACGCAGTATTTT. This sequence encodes CASSLKGSLAGSDTQYF.

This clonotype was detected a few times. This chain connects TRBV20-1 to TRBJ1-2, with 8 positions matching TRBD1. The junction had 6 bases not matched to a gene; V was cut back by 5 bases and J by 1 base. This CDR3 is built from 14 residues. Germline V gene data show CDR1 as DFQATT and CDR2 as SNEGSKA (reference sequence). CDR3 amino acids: CSAYDRGINYGYTF. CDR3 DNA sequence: TGCAGTGCTTACGACAGGGGTATTAACTATGGCTACACCTTC.

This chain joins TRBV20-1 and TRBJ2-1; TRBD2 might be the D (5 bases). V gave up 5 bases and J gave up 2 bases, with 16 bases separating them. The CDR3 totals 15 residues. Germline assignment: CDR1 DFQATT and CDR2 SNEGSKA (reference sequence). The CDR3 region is CSAPLKERTYNEQFF. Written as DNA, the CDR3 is TGCAGTGCTCCTCTGAAGGAGCGGACCTACAATGAGCAGTTCTTC.

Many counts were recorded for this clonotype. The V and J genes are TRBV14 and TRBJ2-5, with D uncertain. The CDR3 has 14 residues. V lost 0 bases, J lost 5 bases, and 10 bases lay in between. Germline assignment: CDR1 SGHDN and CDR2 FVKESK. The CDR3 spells CASSQELTEETQYF. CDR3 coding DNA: TGTGCCAGCAGCCAAGAGTTGACCGAGGAGACCCAGTACTTC.

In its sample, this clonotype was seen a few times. Here the CDR3 reads CASSLGGAVLLNTEAFF. CDR3 sequence (DNA): TGTGCCAGCAGTTTAGGGGGGGCAGTCCTATTGAACACTGAAGCTTTCTTT. J is TRBJ1-1 and V is TRBV12-3 or TRBV12-4; D perhaps matches TRBD1 (6 bases). The CDR3 has 17 amino acids. V was pared by 1 base and J by 0 bases, with 15 bases between.

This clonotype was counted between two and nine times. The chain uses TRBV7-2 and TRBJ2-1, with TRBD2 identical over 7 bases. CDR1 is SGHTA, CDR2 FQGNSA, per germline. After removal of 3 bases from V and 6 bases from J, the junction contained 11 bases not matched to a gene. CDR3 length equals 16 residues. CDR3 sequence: CASSLAPPGLSNEQFF. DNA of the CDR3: TGTGCCAGCAGCTTGGCCCCACCGGGACTATCCAATGAGCAGTTCTTC.

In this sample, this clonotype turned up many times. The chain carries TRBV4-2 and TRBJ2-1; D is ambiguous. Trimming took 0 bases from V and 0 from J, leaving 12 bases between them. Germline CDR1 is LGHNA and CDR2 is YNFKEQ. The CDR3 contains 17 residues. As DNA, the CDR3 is TGTGCCAGCAGCCAAGATGGGATAGCCACCTCCTACAATGAGCAGTTCTTC. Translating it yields CASSQDGIATSYNEQFF.

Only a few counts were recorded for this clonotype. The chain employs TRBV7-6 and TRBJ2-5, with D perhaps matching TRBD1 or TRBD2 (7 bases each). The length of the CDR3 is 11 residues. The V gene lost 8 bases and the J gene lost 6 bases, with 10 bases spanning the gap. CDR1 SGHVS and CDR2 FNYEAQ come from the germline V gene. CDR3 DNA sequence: TGTGCCAGCCAGGGGGGGAAGACCCAGTACTTC. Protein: CASQGGKTQYF.

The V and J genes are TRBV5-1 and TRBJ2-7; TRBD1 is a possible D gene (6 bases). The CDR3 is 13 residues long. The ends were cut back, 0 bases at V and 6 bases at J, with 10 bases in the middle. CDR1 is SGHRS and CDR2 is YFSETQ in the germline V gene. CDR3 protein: CASSLVGGREQYF. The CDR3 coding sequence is TGCGCCAGCAGCTTGGTTGGGGGCCGCGAGCAGTACTTC.

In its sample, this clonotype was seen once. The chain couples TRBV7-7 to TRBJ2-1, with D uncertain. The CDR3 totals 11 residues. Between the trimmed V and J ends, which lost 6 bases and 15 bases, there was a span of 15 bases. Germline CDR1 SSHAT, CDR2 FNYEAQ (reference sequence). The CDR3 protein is CASRGKGTPFF. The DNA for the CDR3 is TGTGCCAGCAGAGGGAAGGGTACACCGTTCTTC. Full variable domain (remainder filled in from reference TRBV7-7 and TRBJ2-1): GAGVSQSPRYKVTKRGQDVTLRCDPISSHATLYWYQQALGQGPEFLTYFNYEAQPDKSGLPSDRFSAERPEGSISTLTIQRTEQRDSAMYRCASRGKGTPFFGPGTRLTVL.

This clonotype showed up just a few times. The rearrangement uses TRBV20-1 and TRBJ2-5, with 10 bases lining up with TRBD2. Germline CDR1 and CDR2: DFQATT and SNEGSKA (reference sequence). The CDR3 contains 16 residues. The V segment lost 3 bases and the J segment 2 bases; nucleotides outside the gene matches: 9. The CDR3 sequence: CSARHPGLAPQETQYF. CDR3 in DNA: TGCAGTGCTAGGCATCCGGGACTAGCGCCTCAAGAGACCCAGTACTTC.

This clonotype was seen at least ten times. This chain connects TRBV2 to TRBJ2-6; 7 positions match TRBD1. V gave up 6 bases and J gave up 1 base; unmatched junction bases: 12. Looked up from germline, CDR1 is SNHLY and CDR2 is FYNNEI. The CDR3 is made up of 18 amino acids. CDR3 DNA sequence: TGTGCCAGCAGCGACGAATACAGGGGTAATTCTGGGGCCAACGTCCTGACTTTC. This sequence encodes CASSDEYRGNSGANVLTF.

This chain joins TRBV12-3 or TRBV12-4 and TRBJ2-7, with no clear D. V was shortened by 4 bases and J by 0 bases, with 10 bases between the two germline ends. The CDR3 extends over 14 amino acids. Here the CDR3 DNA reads TGTGCCAGCAGTTCACGACTTCGCTCCTACGAGCAGTACTTC. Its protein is CASSSRLRSYEQYF.

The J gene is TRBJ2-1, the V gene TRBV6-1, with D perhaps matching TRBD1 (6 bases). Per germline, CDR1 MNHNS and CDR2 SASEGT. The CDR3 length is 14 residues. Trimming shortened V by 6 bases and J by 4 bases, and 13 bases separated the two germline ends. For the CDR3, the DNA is TGTGCCAGCAGAGGACAGTGGAGGTACAATGAGCAGTTCTTC. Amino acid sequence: CASRGQWRYNEQFF.

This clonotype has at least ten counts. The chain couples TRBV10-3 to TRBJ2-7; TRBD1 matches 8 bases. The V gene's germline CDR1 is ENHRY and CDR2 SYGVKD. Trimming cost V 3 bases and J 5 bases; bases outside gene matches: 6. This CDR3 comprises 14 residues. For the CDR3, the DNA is TGTGCCATCAGTGATGGGGACAGGCCCCACGAGCAGTACTTC. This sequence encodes CAISDGDRPHEQYF.

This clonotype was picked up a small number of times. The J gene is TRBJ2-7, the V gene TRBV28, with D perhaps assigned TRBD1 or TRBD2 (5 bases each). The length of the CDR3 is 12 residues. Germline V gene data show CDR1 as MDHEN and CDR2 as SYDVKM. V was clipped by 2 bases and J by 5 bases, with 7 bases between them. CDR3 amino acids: CASSLRGDEQYV. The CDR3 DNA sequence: TGTGCCAGCAGTTTACGAGGGGACGAGCAGTACGTC.

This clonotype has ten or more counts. CDR3 in amino acids: CASSVGGTSGMYEQYF. The CDR3, as DNA: TGTGCCAGCAGCGTAGGGGGGACTAGCGGGATGTACGAGCAGTACTTC. The chain joins TRBV9 to TRBJ2-7, with TRBD2 matching over 13 bases. The V and J ends lost 0 bases and 4 bases, in that order; junction bases with no gene match: 4. Germline CDR1 is SGDLS and CDR2 is YYNGEE. The CDR3 spans 16 residues.

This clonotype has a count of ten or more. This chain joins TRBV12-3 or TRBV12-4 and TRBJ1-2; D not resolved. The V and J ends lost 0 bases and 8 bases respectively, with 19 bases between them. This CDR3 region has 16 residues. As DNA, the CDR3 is TGTGCCAGCAGTTTAGCCGCCGTTGCGAGGGTGGAGGGCTACACCTTC. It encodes CASSLAAVARVEGYTF.

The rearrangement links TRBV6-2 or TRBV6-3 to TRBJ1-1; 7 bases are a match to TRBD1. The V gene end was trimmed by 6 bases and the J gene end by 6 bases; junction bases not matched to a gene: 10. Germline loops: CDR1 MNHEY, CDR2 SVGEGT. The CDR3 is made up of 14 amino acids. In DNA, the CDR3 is TGTGCCAGCAGAGCTACAGGGGAGAGCGCTGAAGCTTTCTTT. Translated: CASRATGESAEAFF.

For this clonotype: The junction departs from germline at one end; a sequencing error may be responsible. The CDR3 DNA reads TGTGCCATTCGACAGGGAAACACCGGGGAGCTTTTTTTT. Translation: CAIRQGNTGELFF. The chain employs TRBV7-9 and TRBJ2-2; 7 bases match TRBD1. Germline V gene lookup returns CDR1 SEHNR and CDR2 FQNEAQ (reference sequence). This CDR3 comprises 13 residues.

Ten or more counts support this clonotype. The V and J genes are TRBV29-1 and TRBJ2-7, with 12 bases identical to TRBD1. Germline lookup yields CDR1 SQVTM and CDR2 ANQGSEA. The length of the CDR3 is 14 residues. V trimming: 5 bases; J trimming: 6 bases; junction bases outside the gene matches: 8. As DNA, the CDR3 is TGCAGCGTTAGGACCGGGACAGGGGGCCGCGAGCAGTACTTC. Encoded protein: CSVRTGTGGREQYF.

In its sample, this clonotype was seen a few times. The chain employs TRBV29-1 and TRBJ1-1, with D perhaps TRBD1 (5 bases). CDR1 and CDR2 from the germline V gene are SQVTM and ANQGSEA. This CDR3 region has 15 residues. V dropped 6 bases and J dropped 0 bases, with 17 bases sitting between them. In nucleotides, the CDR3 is TGCAGCGTAGCGGGGATGGGGGGACTGAACACTGAAGCTTTCTTT. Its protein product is CSVAGMGGLNTEAFF.